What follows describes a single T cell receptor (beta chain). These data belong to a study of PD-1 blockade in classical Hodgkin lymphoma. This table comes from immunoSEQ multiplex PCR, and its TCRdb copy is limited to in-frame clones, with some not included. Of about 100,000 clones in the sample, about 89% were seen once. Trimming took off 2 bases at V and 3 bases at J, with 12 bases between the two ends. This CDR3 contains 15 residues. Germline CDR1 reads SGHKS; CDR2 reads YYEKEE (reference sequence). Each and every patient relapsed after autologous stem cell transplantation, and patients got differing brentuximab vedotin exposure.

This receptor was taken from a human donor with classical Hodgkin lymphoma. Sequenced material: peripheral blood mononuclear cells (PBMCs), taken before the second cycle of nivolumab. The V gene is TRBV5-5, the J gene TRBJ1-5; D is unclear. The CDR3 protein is CASSFTTAYNQPQHF. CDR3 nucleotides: TGTGCCAGCAGCTTCACTACAGCTTACAATCAGCCCCAGCATTTT.